The T cell receptor (beta chain) described here comes from a study of T cell repertoires in cytomegalovirus infection. The V gene's germline CDR1 is SNHLY and CDR2 FYNNEI. Trimming stripped 3 bases from V and 0 bases from J, with 9 bases between. The CDR3 extends over 15 amino acids. MiXCR, run by TCRdb on the reads, gives a single entry per CDR3 protein. The profile covers more than 650,000 distinct CDR3 sequences, with 35% to 45% appearing a single time and under 3.5% taken by the ten largest. Source material: PBMCs. This chain links TRBV2 with TRBJ2-1, with no clear D. This clonotype was obtained from a human donor in good health (CMV status not recorded). Some clones in this sample may be carry-over from other donors' samples. CDR3 nucleotide sequence: TGTGCCAGCAGTGAGGTGCCCAGCTCCTACAATGAGCAGTTCTTC. Translation: CASSEVPSSYNEQFF.